The 22 T cell receptor beta chains below were found in one sample sequenced in a study of blood T cell repertoires in COVID-19. Produced via immunoSEQ multiplex PCR; TCRdb's table is partial and in-frame only. The sample holds about 71,000 clones, approximately 89% seen once. Sequencing was carried out using peripheral blood. These receptor sequences come from a man aged 45-65 years with active COVID-19.

The rearrangement joins TRBV10-3 to TRBJ2-3; TRBD2 matches 8 bases. Per the germline V gene, CDR1 is ENHRY and CDR2 is SYGVKD. CDR3 size: 14 residues. The V segment lost 5 bases and the J segment 0 bases; nucleotides outside the gene matches: 1. The CDR3 DNA reads as TGTGCCATCAGTACTAGCGGCAGCACAGATACGCAGTATTTT. This codes for CAISTSGSTDTQYF.

The chain employs TRBV9 and TRBJ1-2; perhaps TRBD1 as D (6 bases). V gave up 3 bases and J gave up 8 bases, with 17 bases separating them. Germline V CDR1 and CDR2: SGDLS, YYNGEE. This CDR3 comprises 14 residues. The CDR3 spells CASSAARGTVGYTF. For the CDR3, the DNA is TGTGCCAGCAGCGCTGCCAGGGGTACCGTAGGCTACACCTTC.

J is TRBJ2-3 and V is TRBV12-3 or TRBV12-4; the D gene is possibly TRBD1 (6 bases). Trimming took off 6 bases at V and 2 bases at J, with 9 bases between the two ends. This CDR3 contains 13 residues. For the CDR3, the DNA is TGTGCCAGCAGACAGGGTTCCACAGATACGCAGTATTTT. Its protein product is CASRQGSTDTQYF.

The chain links TRBV18 to TRBJ2-2; perhaps TRBD2 as D (5 bases). Trimming took 2 bases from V and 1 from J, leaving 14 bases between them. The germline V gene has CDR1 KGHSH and CDR2 LQKENI. The CDR3 is 17 residues long. The CDR3 DNA follows: TGTGCCAGCTCACCAAAGGTAGCGAGTAAGAACACCGGGGAGCTGTTTTTT. Translation: CASSPKVASKNTGELFF.

V and J are TRBV6-5 and TRBJ1-5; D remains unclear. The ends were cut back, 5 bases at V and 0 bases at J, with 5 bases in the middle. The CDR3 loop spans 13 amino acids. Looked up from germline, CDR1 is MNHEY and CDR2 is SVGAGI. The CDR3 loop reads CASSPISNQPQHF. The CDR3 DNA follows: TGTGCCAGCAGTCCCATTAGCAATCAGCCCCAGCATTTT.

The genes are TRBV5-1 and TRBJ1-1; no clear D. CDR1 SGHRS and CDR2 YFSETQ come from the germline V gene. The CDR3 spans 14 residues. Trimming shortened V by 4 bases and J by 4 bases, and 14 bases separated the two germline ends. The DNA of the CDR3 is TGCGCCAGCAGCCCGGTTGCAGGAGGCACTGAAGCTTTCTTT. This codes for CASSPVAGGTEAFF.

The chain combines TRBV5-8 with TRBJ2-2; the D gene is possibly TRBD1 (6 bases). V was cut by 0 bases and J by 5 bases, with 11 bases left in between. Germline CDR1 reads SGHTS; CDR2 reads YDEGEE. The CDR3 extends over 15 amino acids. CDR3: CASSLDSRGTGELFF. In DNA, the CDR3 is TGTGCCAGCAGCTTGGATAGCAGGGGAACCGGGGAGCTGTTTTTT.

The count of this clone is one. This chain links TRBV6-5 with TRBJ1-6; possibly TRBD1 for D (6 bases). CDR1 is MNHEY, CDR2 SVGAGI, per germline. Trimming cost V 6 bases and J 0 bases, with 9 bases left between them. This CDR3 is 15 amino acids long. The CDR3 reads CASRGQSSYNSPLHF. CDR3 nucleotide sequence: TGTGCCAGCAGAGGACAGAGCTCCTATAATTCACCCCTCCACTTT.

The rearrangement uses TRBV18 and TRBJ2-7, with 7 bases identical to TRBD1. The V and J ends lost 2 bases and 3 bases, in that order; junction bases with no gene match: 7. CDR1 and CDR2 (germline): KGHSH, LQKENI. The CDR3 length is 15 residues. In nucleotides, the CDR3 is TGTGCCAGCTCACCAGTCGGACAGGTTCTCTACGAGCAGTACTTC. It yields the protein CASSPVGQVLYEQYF.

V is TRBV11-2 and J is TRBJ2-2; the D gene is possibly TRBD1 (6 bases). Deletions cut 1 base from V and 4 bases from J, with 10 bases between. This CDR3 contains 15 residues. Germline V CDR1 and CDR2: SGHAT, FQNNGV. The CDR3 reads CASSLGGHPTGELFF. The CDR3 coding sequence is TGTGCCAGCAGCTTAGGGGGACACCCCACCGGGGAGCTGTTTTTT.

The J gene is TRBJ2-3, the V gene TRBV6-2 or TRBV6-3, with TRBD2 matching 10 bases. Germline trimming cut 6 bases from V and 3 bases from J; bases unmatched to any gene: 6. The CDR3 extends over 15 amino acids. Looked up from germline, CDR1 is MNHEY and CDR2 is SVGEGT. DNA for the CDR3: TGTGCCAGCAGCCGAGCGGGGGGGCTGACAGATACGCAGTATTTT. This encodes CASSRAGGLTDTQYF.

This chain joins TRBV6-2 or TRBV6-3 and TRBJ2-7, with 12 bases identical to TRBD2. This CDR3 spans 18 amino acids. Looked up from germline, CDR1 is MNHEY and CDR2 is SVGEGT. J lost 6 bases, V lost 2 bases, and 14 bases had no gene match. In DNA form, the CDR3 reads TGTGCCAGCAGTTACCTCCTAGCGGGGGGGCACGGATTCGTCGAGCAGTACTTC. Residues: CASSYLLAGGHGFVEQYF.

The chain carries TRBV2 and TRBJ1-2; 8 bases fit TRBD1. This CDR3 contains 16 residues. Germline V CDR1 and CDR2: SNHLY, FYNNEI. Germline trimming cut 1 base from V and 2 bases from J; bases unmatched to any gene: 6. This chain's CDR3 is CASSEDRGITNYGYTF. CDR3 bases: TGTGCCAGCAGTGAAGACAGGGGGATAACCAACTATGGCTACACCTTC.

The chain has TRBV10-3 and TRBJ1-6; 8 bases match TRBD1. This CDR3 region has 14 residues. With V trimmed by 2 bases and J by 8 bases, 2 bases remained unmatched. CDR1 and CDR2 from the germline V gene are ENHRY and SYGVKD. CDR3 sequence reads: CAISEGQGDSPLHF. The CDR3 nucleotides read TGTGCCATCAGTGAGGGACAGGGCGATTCACCCCTCCACTTT.

CDR3 residues: CAWSLKGNEQYF. CDR3 coding DNA: TGTGCCTGGAGTCTGAAGGGGAACGAGCAGTACTTC. The V call is TRBV30, the J call TRBJ2-7, with D possibly matching TRBD1 (5 bases). The ends were cut back, 2 bases at V and 5 bases at J, with 10 bases in the middle. Germline CDR1 and CDR2: GTSNPN and SVGIG (reference sequence). The CDR3 covers 12 residues.

This clone was counted between two and nine times. J is TRBJ1-1 and V is TRBV6-5; tentatively, D is TRBD1 (5 bases). Germline V gene sequence: CDR1 MNHEY, CDR2 SVGAGI. Trimming took 6 bases from V and 2 from J, leaving 7 bases between them. The CDR3 loop spans 12 amino acids. The CDR3 here is CASRQGNTEAFF. The CDR3 DNA is TGTGCCAGCAGGCAGGGTAACACTGAAGCTTTCTTT.

The chain has TRBV3-1 (or the pseudogene TRBV3-2) and TRBJ2-2; 7 bases line up with TRBD2. Germline trimming cut 0 bases from V and 3 bases from J; bases unmatched to any gene: 7. The V gene's germline CDR1 is LGHDT and CDR2 YNNKEL (reference sequence). This CDR3 is 17 amino acids long. The CDR3 DNA sequence: TGTGCCAGCAGCCAAGAGAGGCTAGCGGAATACACCGGGGAGCTGTTTTTT. This codes for CASSQERLAEYTGELFF.

For the CDR3, the DNA is TGTGCCAGCAGCCTCGGACAGCTTCGGGACGAGCAGTACTTC. This translates into CASSLGQLRDEQYF. The J gene is TRBJ2-7, the V gene TRBV4-2; maybe TRBD1 (6 bases). The CDR3 runs to 14 residues. Germline loops: CDR1 LGHNA, CDR2 YNFKEQ. The V gene lost 4 bases and the J gene lost 5 bases, with 15 bases spanning the gap.

This chain uses TRBV30 with TRBJ1-5; TRBD1 matches 10 bases. J was trimmed by 6 bases and V by 0 bases; bases with no gene match: 8. There are 16 residues in the CDR3. The germline V gene has CDR1 GTSNPN and CDR2 SVGIG (reference sequence). In nucleotides, the CDR3 is TGTGCCTGGAGTGTACTAGGACAGGGGGACGGTCAGCCCCAGCATTTT. It translates to CAWSVLGQGDGQPQHF.

This clone has a single count. The chain uses TRBV12-3 or TRBV12-4 and TRBJ1-2; D is unclear. The CDR3 is made up of 13 amino acids. CDR3 sequence reads: CASRPYGGYGYTF. The DNA of the CDR3 is TGTGCTTCGAGGCCTTATGGTGGGTATGGCTACACCTTC.

This clone was detected only a few times. This chain connects TRBV9 to TRBJ2-7, with TRBD2 matching 8 bases. With 5 bases clipped from V and 3 bases from J, the junction kept 10 bases outside the gene matches. CDR3 length: 15 residues. The V gene's germline CDR1 is SGDLS and CDR2 YYNGEE. The chain's CDR3 is CASSLLAGPGYEQYF. Here the CDR3 DNA reads TGTGCCAGCAGTTTATTAGCGGGGCCAGGCTACGAGCAGTACTTC.

This chain connects TRBV6-1 to TRBJ1-2; D unclear. The CDR3 is 15 amino acids. Germline CDR1 reads MNHNS; CDR2 reads SASEGT. Trimming took 2 bases from V and 3 from J, leaving 13 bases between them. CDR3 nucleotides: TGTGCCAGCAGTGAATCCTCGGAGGGTTACTATGGCTACACCTTC. This codes for CASSESSEGYYGYTF.